The clone carrying this T cell receptor beta chain was seen a few times. V dropped 4 bases and J dropped 11 bases, with 11 bases sitting between them. Germline V gives CDR1 SNHLY, CDR2 FYNNEI. The CDR3 contains 11 residues. The entry originates in a study of neoadjuvant anti-PD-1 for oral cavity cancer. Measured with immunoSEQ multiplex PCR; TCRdb has only the in-frame clones, and not every one. This sample has around 65,000 clones, with 85% to 90% found just once. Sample time point: after neoadjuvant nivolumab, at surgical resection. V is TRBV2 and J is TRBJ1-1; D unresolved. The source material was PBMCs, sampled after nivolumab (anti-PD-1) treatment. The source is a person aged 35-79 years with oral cavity squamous cell carcinoma. The CDR3 DNA is TGTGCCAGCAGTGGATTATCCGAGGCTTTCTTT. Protein product: CASSGLSEAFF. Variable domain in full (rest from reference TRBV2 and TRBJ1-1): EPEVTQTPSHQVTQMGQEVILRCVPISNHLYFYWYRQILGQKVEFLVSFYNNEISEKSEIFDDQFSVERPDGSNFTLKIRSTKLEDSAMYFCASSGLSEAFFGQGTRLTVV.